The 22 T cell receptor beta chains below were found in one sample sequenced in a study of shared T cell receptors in the human thymus. Data came from immunoSEQ multiplex PCR; TCRdb stores just in-frame clones and leaves some out. The sample holds roughly 500,000 clones, 70% to 80% seen once. The same data also contributed to another study, on human thymus T cells.

Specimen: thymocytes. These TCRs come from a boy in the first two years of life with a congenital heart defect.

The chain joins TRBV5-4 to TRBJ2-3, with TRBD2 identical over 8 bases. This CDR3 has 15 amino acids. J gave up 0 bases and V 4 bases, and 4 bases lay outside the gene matches. In germline, CDR1 is SGHNT, CDR2 YYREEE (reference sequence). For the CDR3, the DNA is TGTGCCAGCAGCCCAGGGACTAGGAGCACAGATACGCAGTATTTT. Translating gives CASSPGTRSTDTQYF.

The J gene is TRBJ1-4, the V gene TRBV29-1; no clear D. Germline V gene sequence: CDR1 SQVTM, CDR2 ANQGSEA. This CDR3 comprises 14 residues. V dropped 7 bases and J dropped 3 bases, with 15 bases sitting between them. The CDR3 nucleotides read TGCAGCGCCACTTCCGAGAGGGCTAATGAAAAACTGTTTTTT. It specifies CSATSERANEKLFF.

The chain is built from TRBV28 and TRBJ1-5; weak D call: TRBD1 (5 bases). In germline, CDR1 is MDHEN, CDR2 SYDVKM. Deletions cut 7 bases from V and 3 bases from J, with 22 bases between. The CDR3 runs to 17 residues. CDR3 residues: CASNPKREAGPNQPQHF. The CDR3 nucleotides read TGTGCCAGCAACCCCAAGCGGGAGGCAGGGCCCAATCAGCCCCAGCATTTT.

This clone has only a few counts. The rearrangement links TRBV10-3 to TRBJ1-2, with D maybe TRBD1 (6 bases). This CDR3 comprises 18 residues. Germline assignment: CDR1 ENHRY and CDR2 SYGVKD. The germline V and J ends were trimmed by 0 bases and 5 bases, with 22 bases remaining between them. The CDR3 spells CAISESRLGGALRYGYTF. CDR3 bases: TGTGCCATCAGTGAGTCGCGTCTGGGGGGGGCGCTCAGATATGGCTACACCTTC.

The chain has TRBV10-3 and TRBJ2-3; D ambiguous. The CDR3 totals 16 residues. Germline V gene sequence: CDR1 ENHRY, CDR2 SYGVKD. V lost 5 bases and J lost 4, with 19 bases in between. Written as DNA, the CDR3 is TGTGCCATCAGTTATACGTCCATATTCGAGGCAGATACGCAGTATTTT. It translates to CAISYTSIFEADTQYF.

The chain links TRBV5-1 to TRBJ2-7; D might be TRBD1 (6 bases). The CDR3 sequence is 13 residues long. The germline CDR1 and CDR2 sequences are SGHRS and YFSETQ. The V gene lost 4 bases and the J gene lost 2 bases, with 10 bases spanning the gap. DNA for the CDR3: TGCGCCAGCAGCGACGGACAGCCCTACGAGCAGTACTTC. Its translation: CASSDGQPYEQYF.

The rearrangement joins TRBV10-1 to TRBJ1-5; a weak D match, TRBD1 (5 bases). The CDR3 is 17 amino acids. Germline CDR1 WNHNN, CDR2 SYGVQD (reference sequence). Trimming took off 3 bases at V and 5 bases at J, with 20 bases between the two ends. CDR3 sequence (DNA): TGCGCCAGCAGTGACCCCCCCTCCACCAGGGAGGATCAGCCCCAGCATTTT. Translating it yields CASSDPPSTREDQPQHF.

The chain recombines TRBV7-9 with TRBJ2-7, with D unresolved. V shed 1 base and J shed 3 bases, with 7 bases lying between them. The CDR3 loop spans 13 amino acids. Germline V gene data show CDR1 as SEHNR and CDR2 as FQNEAQ (reference sequence). The CDR3 spells CASSLVPGYEQYF. CDR3 DNA: TGTGCCAGCAGCTTAGTACCCGGCTACGAGCAGTACTTC.

In nucleotides, the CDR3 is TGTGCCAGCAGCCTCACAGGTCTACTAGCCAAAAACATTCAGTACTTC. Encoded protein: CASSLTGLLAKNIQYF. The chain combines TRBV11-2 with TRBJ2-4, with D perhaps matching TRBD1 (5 bases). Trimming left V 5 bases short and J 0 bases short, with 14 bases between. CDR3 length: 16 amino acids. From germline, CDR1 is SGHAT and CDR2 FQNNGV.

This clone was observed a few times. The CDR3 nucleotides are TGTGCCAGCTCAGAACCAGTCGGGACAGGGGTTGAAAAACTGTTTTTT. Its protein is CASSEPVGTGVEKLFF. The chain recombines TRBV18 with TRBJ1-4, with 10 positions matching TRBD1. The CDR3 covers 16 residues. CDR1 is KGHSH and CDR2 is LQKENI in the germline V gene. The junction had 10 bases not matched to a gene; V was cut back by 5 bases and J by 7 bases.

The chain joins TRBV30 to TRBJ1-2, with 7 bases matching TRBD1. The CDR3 runs 13 residues. Germline CDR1 and CDR2: GTSNPN and SVGIG (reference sequence). Trimming took 2 bases from V and 2 from J; bases not matched to a gene: 2. CDR3 sequence: CAWSLTGNYGYTF. The DNA of the CDR3 is TGTGCCTGGAGTCTGACAGGGAACTATGGCTACACCTTC.

V and J are TRBV29-1 and TRBJ1-1; D may be TRBD1 (5 bases). Per the germline V gene, CDR1 is SQVTM and CDR2 is ANQGSEA. The CDR3 loop spans 14 amino acids. V was pared by 1 base and J by 4 bases, with 13 bases between. DNA for the CDR3: TGCAGCGTTGAAGTACAGGACGGGGGCACTGAAGCTTTCTTT. Protein sequence: CSVEVQDGGTEAFF.

V gene TRBV5-1 combines with J gene TRBJ2-1; 12 bases line up with TRBD2. Per germline, CDR1 SGHRS and CDR2 YFSETQ. The CDR3 has 17 residues. V shed 0 bases and J 7 bases; nucleotides not matched to a gene: 8. In DNA form, the CDR3 reads TGCGCCAGCAGCTTGGTTTCTAGCGGGAGGGCCGGGAATGAGCAGTTCTTC. It yields the protein CASSLVSSGRAGNEQFF.

The table lists this clone with a count of one. The rearrangement joins TRBV7-3 to TRBJ2-1; 11 nucleotides agree with TRBD2. V shed 0 bases and J 7 bases; nucleotides not matched to a gene: 5. This CDR3 is built from 16 residues. From germline, CDR1 is SGHTA and CDR2 FQGTGA. CDR3 region: CASSLTGTSGLNEQFF. CDR3 sequence (DNA): TGTGCCAGCAGCTTAACCGGGACTAGCGGATTAAATGAGCAGTTCTTC.

The gene calls are TRBV30 and TRBJ2-1, with a tentative D call TRBD2 (6 bases). Germline-derived CDR1 and CDR2 are GTSNPN and SVGIG (reference sequence). The CDR3 consists of 12 residues. Trimming took 5 bases from V and 6 from J, leaving 11 bases between them. The CDR3 spells CAWGEALNEQFF. CDR3 sequence (DNA): TGTGCCTGGGGGGAGGCCCTCAATGAGCAGTTCTTC.

The gene calls are TRBV7-9 and TRBJ2-1; 8 bases line up with TRBD2. J was trimmed by 5 bases and V by 5 bases; bases with no gene match: 8. The CDR3 has 15 amino acids. Per the germline V gene, CDR1 is SEHNR and CDR2 is FQNEAQ (reference sequence). The CDR3 nucleotides read TGTGCCAGCAGCCGGACGGGAGGGCCCCACAATGAGCAGTTCTTC. Translated, it gives CASSRTGGPHNEQFF.

This chain links TRBV4-3 with TRBJ2-7, with 7 bases lining up with TRBD2. Germline V CDR1 and CDR2: LGHNA, YSLEER. This CDR3 is 17 amino acids long. The V gene end was trimmed by 0 bases and the J gene end by 0 bases; junction bases not matched to a gene: 8. The CDR3 reads CASSQEWERGSSYEQYF. CDR3 coding DNA: TGCGCCAGCAGCCAAGAGTGGGAGCGGGGAAGCTCCTACGAGCAGTACTTC.

The chain has TRBV12-5 and TRBJ2-1, with TRBD2 as a possible D gene (8 bases). Per the germline V gene, CDR1 is LGHNT and CDR2 is FRNRAP. CDR3 length: 19 residues. V gave up 2 bases and J gave up 6 bases, with 26 bases separating them. The CDR3 sequence: CASGLPQNRGREGSNEQFF. CDR3 nucleotides: TGTGCTAGTGGTTTGCCACAAAACAGGGGACGGGAGGGAAGCAATGAGCAGTTCTTC.

The chain couples TRBV5-1 to TRBJ2-5, with 12 bases identical to TRBD2. V shed 5 bases, J shed 4 bases, and the junction held 6 bases outside the gene matches. This CDR3 has 15 residues. Germline values: CDR1 SGHRS, CDR2 YFSETQ. The CDR3 here is CASRPGLAGRETQYF. CDR3 DNA: TGCGCCAGCAGACCCGGACTAGCGGGAAGAGAGACCCAGTACTTC.

V and J are TRBV7-9 and TRBJ1-1, with D uncertain. The V end was cut by 5 bases, the J end by 0 bases, with 13 bases between. Germline CDR1 SEHNR, CDR2 FQNEAQ (reference sequence). The CDR3 runs 15 residues. The CDR3 spells CASSPLQFMNTEAFF. The CDR3 DNA is TGTGCCAGCAGCCCTTTACAATTTATGAACACTGAAGCTTTCTTT.

The V gene is TRBV20-1, the J gene TRBJ1-1; D unclear. CDR3 size: 11 residues. Germline V lookup: CDR1 DFQATT, CDR2 SNEGSKA (reference sequence). V gave up 5 bases and J gave up 2 bases, with 6 bases separating them. The CDR3 region is CSAPNNTEAFF. The CDR3 DNA follows: TGCAGTGCTCCTAATAACACTGAAGCTTTCTTT.

The gene calls are TRBV28 and TRBJ2-6; a weak D match, TRBD2 (6 bases). V lost 3 bases, J lost 4 bases, and 10 bases lay in between. CDR3 length: 15 residues. Germline V lookup: CDR1 MDHEN, CDR2 SYDVKM. Here the CDR3 reads CASSFRGLGANVLTF. The CDR3 coding sequence is TGTGCCAGCAGTTTCCGGGGGTTGGGGGCCAACGTCCTGACTTTC.